This T cell receptor (beta chain) was found in a study of vaccination and CD4 T cells after COVID-19. In the study overall: Ranging from 14 to 241, the interval between dose two and post-vaccine sampling had a median of 72 days. Overall study results and limits: Vaccine-specific clones in convalescent patients were spike mono-reactive in 304 of 307 cases.

The CDR3 runs to 13 residues. V shed 4 bases and J shed 6 bases, with 15 bases lying between them. CDR1 is DFQATT and CDR2 is SNEGSKA in the germline V gene (reference sequence). The Oncomine TCR Beta short-read assay sequenced DNA from cultured CD4+ T cells. MiXCR, run by TCRdb on the PCR reads, gives a single entry per CDR3 protein. The data show 9,500 to 15,000 distinct CDR3 sequences, about 50% seen once. This clonotype was detected a few times. Its antigen is as yet unknown. Treatment indicated: roughly 10-day PBMC culture with coronavirus spike peptide pools or control peptides (ViraFEST assay). The source of this sequence is a human donor who had recovered from COVID-19. This chain joins TRBV20-1 and TRBJ1-1, with D uncertain. The sequenced sample was CD4+ T cells from blood, cultured in vitro. CDR3 sequence (DNA): TGCAGTGCTATCGCCCCGAGGGAATCTGAAGCTTTCTTT. It encodes CSAIAPRESEAFF.